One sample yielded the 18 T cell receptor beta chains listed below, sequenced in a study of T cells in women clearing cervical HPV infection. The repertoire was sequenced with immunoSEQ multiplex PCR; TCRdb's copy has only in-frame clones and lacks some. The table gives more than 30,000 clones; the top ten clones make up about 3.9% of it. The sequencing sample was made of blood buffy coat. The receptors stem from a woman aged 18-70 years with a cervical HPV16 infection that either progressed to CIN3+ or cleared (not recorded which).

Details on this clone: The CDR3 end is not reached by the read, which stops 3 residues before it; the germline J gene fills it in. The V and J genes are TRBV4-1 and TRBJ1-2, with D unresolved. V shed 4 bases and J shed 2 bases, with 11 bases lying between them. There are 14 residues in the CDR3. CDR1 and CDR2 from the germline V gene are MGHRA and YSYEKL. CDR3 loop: CASSLWPGNYGYTF. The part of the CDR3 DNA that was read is TGCGCCAGCAGCCTTTGGCCGGGGAACTATGGC.

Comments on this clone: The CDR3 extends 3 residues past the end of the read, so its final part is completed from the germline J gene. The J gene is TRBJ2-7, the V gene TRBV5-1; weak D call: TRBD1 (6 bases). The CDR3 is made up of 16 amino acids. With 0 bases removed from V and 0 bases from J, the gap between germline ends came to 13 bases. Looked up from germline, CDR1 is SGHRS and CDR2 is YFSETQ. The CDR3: CASSLGLGDNSYEQYF. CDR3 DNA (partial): TGCGCCAGCAGCTTGGGGCTGGGGGACAACTCCTACGAG.

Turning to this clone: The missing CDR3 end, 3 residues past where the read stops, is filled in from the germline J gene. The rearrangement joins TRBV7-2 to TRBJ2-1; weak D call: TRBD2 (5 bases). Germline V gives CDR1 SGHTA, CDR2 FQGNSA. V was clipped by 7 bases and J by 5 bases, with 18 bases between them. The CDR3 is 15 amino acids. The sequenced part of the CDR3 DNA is TGTGCCAGCACCACGTATCTAAGCGGCAACAATGAG. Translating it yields CASTTYLSGNNE. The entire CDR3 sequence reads CASTTYLSGNNEQFF.

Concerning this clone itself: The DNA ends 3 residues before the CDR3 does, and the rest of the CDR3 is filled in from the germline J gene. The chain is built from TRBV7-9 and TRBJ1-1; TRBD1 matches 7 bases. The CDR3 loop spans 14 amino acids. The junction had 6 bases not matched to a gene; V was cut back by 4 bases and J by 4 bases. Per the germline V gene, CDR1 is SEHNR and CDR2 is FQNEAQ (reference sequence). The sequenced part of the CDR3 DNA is TGTGCCAGCAGCTCCGCGACAGGGACCACTGAA. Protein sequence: CASSSATGTTE. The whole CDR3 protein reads CASSSATGTTEAFF.

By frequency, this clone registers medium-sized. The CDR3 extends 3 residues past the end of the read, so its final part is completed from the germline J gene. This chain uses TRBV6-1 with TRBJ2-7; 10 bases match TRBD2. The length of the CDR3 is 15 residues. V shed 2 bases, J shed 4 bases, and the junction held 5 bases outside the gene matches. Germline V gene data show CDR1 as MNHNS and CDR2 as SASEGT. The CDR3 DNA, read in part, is TGTGCCAGCAGTGAAAGGGCTAGCGGGAGTTACGAG. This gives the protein CASSERASGSYE. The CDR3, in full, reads CASSERASGSYEQYF.

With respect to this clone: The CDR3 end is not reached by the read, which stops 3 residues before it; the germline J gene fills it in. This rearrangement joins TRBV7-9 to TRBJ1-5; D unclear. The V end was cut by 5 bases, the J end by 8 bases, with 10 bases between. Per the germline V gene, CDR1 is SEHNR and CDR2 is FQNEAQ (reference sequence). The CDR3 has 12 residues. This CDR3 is CASSHLTEPQHF. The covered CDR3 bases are TGTGCCAGCAGCCACTTAACGGAGCCC.

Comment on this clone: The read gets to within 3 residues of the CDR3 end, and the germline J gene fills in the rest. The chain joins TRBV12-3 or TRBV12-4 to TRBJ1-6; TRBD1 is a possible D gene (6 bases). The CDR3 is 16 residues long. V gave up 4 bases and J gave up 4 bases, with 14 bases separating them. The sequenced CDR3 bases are TGTGCCAGCAGTTCAGAGGCAGGGGCTTATAATTCACCC. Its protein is CASSSEAGAYNSP. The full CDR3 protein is CASSSEAGAYNSPLHF.

The CDR3 sequence: CASSFWTSGYNEQFF. The sequenced CDR3 bases are TGTGCCAGCAGCTTCTGGACTAGCGGGTACAATGAG. The genes are TRBV7-2 and TRBJ2-1, with 11 bases that match TRBD2. With the read ending 3 residues before the CDR3 end, the germline J gene is used to fill in that end. Trimming removed 3 bases from V and 4 bases from J; junction bases left unmatched: 2. The CDR3 is made up of 15 amino acids. In germline, CDR1 is SGHTA, CDR2 FQGNSA.

The CDR3 is CASSYGRGRGETQYF. The CDR3 bases that were read are TGTGCCAGCAGTTACGGTAGGGGGCGGGGAGAGACC. The rearrangement uses TRBV6-2 or TRBV6-3 and TRBJ2-5, with D perhaps matching TRBD1 (7 bases). The observed sequence ends 3 residues before the CDR3 terminus, with the missing tail filled in from the germline J gene. This CDR3 is built from 15 residues. Germline loops: CDR1 MNHEY, CDR2 SVGEGT. Trimming pared 2 bases from V and 4 bases from J, leaving 14 bases between.

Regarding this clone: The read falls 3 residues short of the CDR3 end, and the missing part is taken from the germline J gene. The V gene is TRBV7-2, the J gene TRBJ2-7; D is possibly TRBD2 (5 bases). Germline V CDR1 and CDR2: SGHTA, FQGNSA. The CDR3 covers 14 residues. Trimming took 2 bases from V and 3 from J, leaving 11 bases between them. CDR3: CASSLLASFYEQYF. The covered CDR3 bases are TGTGCCAGCAGCTTACTAGCATCTTTCTACGAG.

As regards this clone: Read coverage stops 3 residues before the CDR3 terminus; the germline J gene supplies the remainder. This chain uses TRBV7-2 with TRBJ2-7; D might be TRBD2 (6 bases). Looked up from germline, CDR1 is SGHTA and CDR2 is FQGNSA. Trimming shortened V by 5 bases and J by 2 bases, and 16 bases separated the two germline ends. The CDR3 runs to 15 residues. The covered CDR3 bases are TGTGCCAGCAGCCTTGCGGGGATATCTACCTACGAG. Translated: CASSLAGISTYE. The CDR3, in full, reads CASSLAGISTYEQYF.

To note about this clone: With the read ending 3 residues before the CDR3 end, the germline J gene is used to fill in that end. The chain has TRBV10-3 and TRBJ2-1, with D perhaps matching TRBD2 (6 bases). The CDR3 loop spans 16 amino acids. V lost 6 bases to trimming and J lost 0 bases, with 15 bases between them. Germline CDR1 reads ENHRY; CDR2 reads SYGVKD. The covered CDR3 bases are TGTGCCATCAGCACCGGGACTGCCAGCTCCTACAATGAG. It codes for CAISTGTASSYNE. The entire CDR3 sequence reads CAISTGTASSYNEQFF.

Partial CDR3 DNA: TGTGCCAGCACCGGACAGGGCGGCATT. Amino acid sequence: CASTGQGGI. The full CDR3 protein reads CASTGQGGIQYF. V usage is TRBV2 and J usage is TRBJ2-4; 8 bases fit TRBD1. The CDR3 is cut off 3 residues early in the read; its end comes from the germline J gene. Germline CDR1 SNHLY, CDR2 FYNNEI. This CDR3 is built from 12 residues. The J segment lost 9 bases and the V segment lost 7 bases, leaving 5 bases of the junction unmatched.

The CDR3 loop reads CASDRGSYEQYF. The CDR3 bases that were read are TGTGCCAGTGATCGGGGGAGCTACGAG. This chain uses TRBV19 with TRBJ2-7, with TRBD2 as a possible D gene (6 bases). The read terminates 3 residues before the CDR3 end, so the remaining end is supplied by the germline J gene. CDR1 and CDR2 from the germline V gene are LNHDA and SQIVND (reference sequence). Trimming stripped 8 bases from V and 3 bases from J, with 11 bases between. The length of the CDR3 is 12 residues. The variable domain in full, completed from reference TRBV19 and TRBJ2-7, reads DGGITQSPKYLFRKEGQNVTLSCEQNLNHDAMYWYRQDPGQGLRLIYYSQIVNDFQKGDIAEGYSVSREKKESFPLTVTSAQKNPTAFYLCASDRGSYEQYFGPGTRLTVT.

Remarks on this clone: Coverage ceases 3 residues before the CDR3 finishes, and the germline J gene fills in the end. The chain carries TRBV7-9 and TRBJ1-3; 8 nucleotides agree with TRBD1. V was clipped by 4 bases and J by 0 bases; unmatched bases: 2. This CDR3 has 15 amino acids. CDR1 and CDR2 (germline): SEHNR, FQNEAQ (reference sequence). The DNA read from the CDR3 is TGTGCCAGCAGCTCGGGACAGGACTCTGGAAACACC. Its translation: CASSSGQDSGNT. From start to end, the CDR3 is CASSSGQDSGNTIYF.

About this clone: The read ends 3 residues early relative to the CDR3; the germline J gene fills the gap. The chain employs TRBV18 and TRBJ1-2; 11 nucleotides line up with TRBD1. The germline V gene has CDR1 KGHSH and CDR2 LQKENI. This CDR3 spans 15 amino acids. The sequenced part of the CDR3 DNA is TGTGCCAGCTCACCCCGGACAGGGGGCGGCTACGAC. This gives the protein CASSPRTGGGYD. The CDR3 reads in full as CASSPRTGGGYDYTF.

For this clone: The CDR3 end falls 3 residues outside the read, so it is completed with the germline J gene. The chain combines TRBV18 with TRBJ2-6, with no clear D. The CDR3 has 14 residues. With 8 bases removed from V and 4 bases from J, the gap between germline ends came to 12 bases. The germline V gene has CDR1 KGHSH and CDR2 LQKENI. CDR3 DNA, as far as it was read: TGTGCCAGCGCTTCCGGAGCGGGGGCCAACGTC. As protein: CASASGAGANV. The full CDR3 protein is CASASGAGANVLTF.

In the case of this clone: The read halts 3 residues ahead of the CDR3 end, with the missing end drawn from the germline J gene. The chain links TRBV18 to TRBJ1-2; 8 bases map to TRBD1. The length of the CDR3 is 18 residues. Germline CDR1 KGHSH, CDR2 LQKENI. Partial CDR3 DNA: TGTGCCAGCTCACCTGGGACAGGCGCTTTCAGAAGCTCCTACGAC. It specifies CASSPGTGAFRSSYD. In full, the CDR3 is CASSPGTGAFRSSYDYTF.